These 17 T cell receptor beta chains came from one sample sequenced in a study of beta chain features in type 1 diabetes. What was sequenced were expressed TCRB transcripts, since all of the isolated RNA had been reverse transcribed. The protocol was immunoSEQ multiplex PCR, while the TCRdb copy is restricted to in-frame clones and leaves out a portion. The table lists about 900,000 clones, around a sixth of them singletons, with about 0.025% in the top ten. Sequenced: naive CD4+ T cells from blood. These receptors originate from a woman aged 18-29 years in good health.

The rearrangement uses TRBV7-2 and TRBJ2-7; D remains unclear. The V end was cut by 1 base, the J end by 3 bases, with 13 bases between. CDR3 length: 15 amino acids. Germline values: CDR1 SGHTA, CDR2 FQGNSA. The CDR3 DNA reads as TGTGCCAGCAGCTTAGATCTTGGGTCGGGCTACGAGCAGTACTTC. It translates to CASSLDLGSGYEQYF. The whole variable domain, filled in from reference TRBV7-2 and TRBJ2-7, reads GAGVSQSPSNKVTEKGKDVELRCDPISGHTALYWYRQSLGQGLEFLIYFQGNSAPDKSGLPSDRFSAERTGGSVSTLTIQRTQQEDSAVYLCASSLDLGSGYEQYFGPGTRLTVT.

The chain is built from TRBV10-2 and TRBJ2-1, with 13 positions matching TRBD2. The CDR3 loop spans 17 amino acids. CDR1 and CDR2 from the germline V gene are WSHSY and SAAADI. V lost 10 bases to trimming and J lost 0 bases; unmatched junction nucleotides: 9. The CDR3 nucleotides are TGCGCCACCCGTGGACTAGCGGGAGACAACTCCTACAATGAGCAGTTCTTC. This encodes CATRGLAGDNSYNEQFF.

This clone was observed a few times. The chain is built from TRBV6-6 and TRBJ2-1; no clear D. CDR1 is MNHNY, CDR2 SVGAGI, per germline (reference sequence). CDR3 size: 12 residues. With 7 bases removed from V and 4 bases from J, the gap between germline ends came to 8 bases. The CDR3 loop is CASINSYNEQFF. The CDR3 DNA sequence: TGTGCCAGCATCAACAGTTACAATGAGCAGTTCTTC.

This clone has more than one count but fewer than ten. Other DNA sequences in the same sample also yield this CDR3. The chain uses TRBV7-9 and TRBJ1-5; D is undetermined. The CDR3 contains 12 residues. The germline CDR1 and CDR2 sequences are SEHNR and FQNEAQ (reference sequence). Between the trimmed V and J ends, which lost 0 bases and 7 bases, there was a span of 4 bases. CDR3 bases: TGTGCCAGCAGCTTAGCCGGACAGCCCCAGCATTTT. Its translation is CASSLAGQPQHF.

The V call is TRBV4-2, the J call TRBJ2-1; 14 bases are shared with TRBD2. Losses at the gene ends were 1 base for V and 3 bases for J; bases not matched to a gene: 5. Germline CDR1 LGHNA, CDR2 YNFKEQ. The CDR3 is 18 amino acids. This CDR3 is CASSQGRTSGRIYNEQFF. DNA for the CDR3: TGTGCCAGCAGCCAAGGGAGGACTAGCGGGAGGATCTACAATGAGCAGTTCTTC.

This clone appeared a few times. The chain employs TRBV6-5 and TRBJ2-7; 7 nucleotides match TRBD1. The germline gives CDR1 MNHEY, CDR2 SVGAGI. The CDR3 has 13 residues. Trimming removed 1 base from V and 5 bases from J; junction bases left unmatched: 2. The CDR3: CASSYFRGNEQYF. CDR3 coding DNA: TGTGCCAGCAGTTACTTCAGGGGGAACGAGCAGTACTTC.

The J gene is TRBJ1-2, the V gene TRBV27; D remains unclear. CDR1 is MNHEY and CDR2 is SMNVEV in the germline V gene (reference sequence). V gave up 3 bases and J gave up 3 bases, with 8 bases separating them. The CDR3 loop spans 13 amino acids. CDR3 nucleotides: TGTGCCAGCAGTTTTAAGGGTGACTATGGCTACACCTTC. Translating it yields CASSFKGDYGYTF.

This clone was counted only a few times. The gene calls are TRBV4-2 and TRBJ2-5; TRBD2 is a possible D gene (5 bases). This CDR3 has 13 residues. The germline CDR1 and CDR2 sequences are LGHNA and YNFKEQ. The V gene lost 2 bases and the J gene lost 1 base, with 5 bases spanning the gap. The CDR3 DNA reads TGTGCCAGCAGCCAACGGGGCCAAGAGACCCAGTACTTC. Translating it yields CASSQRGQETQYF.

This rearrangement joins TRBV15 to TRBJ2-1; TRBD2 matches at 13 bases. The V gene's germline CDR1 is LNHNV and CDR2 YYDKDF (reference sequence). J was trimmed by 0 bases and V by 11 bases; bases with no gene match: 4. The CDR3 has 15 residues. CDR3 coding DNA: TGTGCCGCGACTAGCGGGAGGAGCTCCTACAATGAGCAGTTCTTC. It is translated as CAATSGRSSYNEQFF.

The V call is TRBV28, the J call TRBJ2-7, with D perhaps matching TRBD2 (5 bases). Trimming removed 6 bases from V and 0 bases from J, with 9 bases in between. This CDR3 comprises 13 residues. Germline V gives CDR1 MDHEN, CDR2 SYDVKM. The CDR3 DNA sequence: TGTGCCAGCAGGGACTGGGGCTCCTACGAGCAGTACTTC. The encoded protein is CASRDWGSYEQYF. Complete variable domain (other parts from reference TRBV28 and TRBJ2-7): DVKVTQSSRYLVKRTGEKVFLECVQDMDHENMFWYRQDPGLGLRLIYFSYDVKMKEKGDIPEGYSVSREKKERFSLILESASTNQTSMYLCASRDWGSYEQYFGPGTRLTVT.

The V gene is TRBV9, the J gene TRBJ2-7; 13 positions match TRBD2. J was trimmed by 3 bases and V by 3 bases; bases with no gene match: 6. Germline-derived CDR1 and CDR2 are SGDLS and YYNGEE. This CDR3 is 16 amino acids long. For the CDR3, the DNA is TGTGCCAGCAGCGCCGGACTAGCGGGAGACGTCTACGAGCAGTACTTC. Its protein is CASSAGLAGDVYEQYF.

The chain links TRBV16 to TRBJ2-7; 9 positions match TRBD1. The CDR3 totals 15 residues. The J segment lost 3 bases and the V segment lost 4 bases, leaving 7 bases of the junction unmatched. Germline V gene sequence: CDR1 KGHSY, CDR2 FQNENV. The CDR3 sequence is CASSRYTGGLYEQYF. The DNA for the CDR3 is TGTGCCAGCAGCCGCTACACAGGGGGCCTCTACGAGCAGTACTTC.

This clone was counted between two and nine times. The V call is TRBV5-1, the J call TRBJ2-7; TRBD1 might be the D (5 bases). CDR1 and CDR2 from the germline V gene are SGHRS and YFSETQ. CDR3 length: 17 amino acids. V was cut by 4 bases and J by 3 bases, with 23 bases left in between. The CDR3 DNA is TGCGCCAGCAGCCATACCTTCAACCAGGGTAGGGGCTACGAGCAGTACTTC. Protein sequence: CASSHTFNQGRGYEQYF.

This clone showed up just a few times. The gene calls are TRBV18 and TRBJ2-6; D gene unclear. Germline V CDR1 and CDR2: KGHSH, LQKENI. The germline V and J ends were trimmed by 0 bases and 0 bases, with 9 bases remaining between them. CDR3 length: 17 residues. Written as DNA, the CDR3 is TGTGCCAGCTCACCACCGGGCGGCAGCTCTGGGGCCAACGTCCTGACTTTC. Its translation: CASSPPGGSSGANVLTF. Full variable domain (remainder filled in from reference TRBV18 and TRBJ2-6): NAGVMQNPRHLVRRRGQEARLRCSPMKGHSHVYWYRQLPEEGLKFMVYLQKENIIDESGMPKERFSAEFPKEGPSILRIQQVVRGDSAAYFCASSPPGGSSGANVLTFGAGSRLTVL.

This clone was counted a few times. The gene calls are TRBV6-6 and TRBJ1-1, with 8 bases fitting TRBD1. V dropped 5 bases and J dropped 0; count of bases not matched to a gene: 5. Germline values: CDR1 MNHNY, CDR2 SVGAGI (reference sequence). This CDR3 has 15 amino acids. CDR3 sequence reads: CASSLRTGMNTEAFF. CDR3 DNA: TGTGCCAGCAGTCTAAGGACAGGGATGAACACTGAAGCTTTCTTT.

The genes are TRBV10-3 and TRBJ1-4; unclear D gene. In germline, CDR1 is ENHRY, CDR2 SYGVKD. Trimming shortened V by 3 bases and J by 4 bases, and 6 bases separated the two germline ends. The CDR3 totals 13 residues. The CDR3 region has the DNA TGTGCCATCAGTGAACAGCGTAATGAAAAACTGTTTTTT. It yields the protein CAISEQRNEKLFF.

This clone was counted between two and nine times. The chain recombines TRBV5-1 with TRBJ2-2, with unresolved D. The V end lost 4 bases, the J end lost 4 bases, and 11 bases lay between the germline ends. The CDR3 runs 14 residues. The germline V gene has CDR1 SGHRS and CDR2 YFSETQ. In DNA, the CDR3 is TGCGCCAGCAGCGTAGCCGATGGCACCGGGGAGCTGTTTTTT. Residues: CASSVADGTGELFF.